This T cell receptor (beta chain) was documented in a study of shared clonotypes between healthy human individuals. Profiled with immunoSEQ multiplex PCR; TCRdb holds only in-frame clones, not every one. This sample has around 550,000 clones, with 85% to 95% found just once. Germline V lookup: CDR1 KGHSY, CDR2 FQNENV. Trimming pared 4 bases from V and 7 bases from J, leaving 11 bases between. There are 12 residues in the CDR3. The naive CD8 subset, CD45RO-negative cells positively selected for CCR7, excluded terminally differentiated effector memory CD45RA+ cells. The chain has TRBV16 and TRBJ2-7, with D unclear. Sequenced sample: naive CD8+ T cells sorted from blood. The clonotype originates from a woman between 25 and 40 years old in good health. CDR3 DNA sequence: TGTGCCAGCAGCCCGACTTTGAGGGAGCAGTACTTC. Its protein product is CASSPTLREQYF.